The 26 T cell receptor beta chains below come from one sample, sequenced in a study of blood T cell repertoires in COVID-19 (dated by TCRdb to the early 2020s). Library construction relied on the immunoSEQ multiplex PCR assay. TCRdb limited this immuneACCESS table to in-frame rearrangements with V and J called. A share of clones is missing; checked studies link under half to unresolved V genes, and the rest is unexplained. The sample yields roughly 150,000 clones; around 73% were counted once. Approximately 9.9% of the sample comes from the top ten. Sequencing was carried out using peripheral blood. These receptors all come from a man aged 55-75 years who had recovered from COVID-19.

CDR3 nucleotide sequence: TGTGCCAGCAGTTTTGGCCGTCGCAACTATGGCTACACCTTC. This translates into CASSFGRRNYGYTF. The chain carries TRBV6-5 and TRBJ1-2; D gene uncertain. This CDR3 is built from 14 residues. Germline V gene sequence: CDR1 MNHEY, CDR2 SVGAGI. Trimming cost V 4 bases and J 2 bases, with 11 bases left between them.

The chain carries TRBV5-4 and TRBJ2-5, with no clear D. Trimming pared 0 bases from V and 4 bases from J, leaving 10 bases between. This CDR3 comprises 14 residues. Germline V gene sequence: CDR1 SGHNT, CDR2 YYREEE (reference sequence). CDR3 DNA sequence: TGTGCCAGCAGCTTGGAGCGCAGCCCAGAGACCCAGTACTTC. Protein sequence: CASSLERSPETQYF.

The chain couples TRBV29-1 to TRBJ1-1; D is possibly TRBD1 (5 bases). Between the trimmed V and J ends, which lost 3 bases and 7 bases, there was a span of 15 bases. Germline V gene lookup returns CDR1 SQVTM and CDR2 ANQGSEA. CDR3 length equals 13 residues. The chain's CDR3 is CSVEVRVRNEAFF. Here the CDR3 DNA reads TGCAGCGTTGAGGTCAGGGTAAGGAATGAAGCTTTCTTT. Using reference TRBV29-1 and TRBJ1-1 for the parts outside the CDR3, the full variable domain is SAVISQKPSRDICQRGTSLTIQCQVDSQVTMMFWYRQQPGQSLTLIATANQGSEATYESGFVIDKFPISRPNLTFSTLTVSNMSPEDSSIYLCSVEVRVRNEAFFGQGTRLTVV.

The chain uses TRBV3-1 (or the pseudogene TRBV3-2) and TRBJ2-7; 7 bases are a match to TRBD2. V trimming: 1 base; J trimming: 3 bases; junction bases outside the gene matches: 6. From germline, CDR1 is LGHDT and CDR2 YNNKEL (reference sequence). The CDR3 length is 15 residues. The CDR3 reads CASSQGGGIGYEQYF. The CDR3 DNA reads as TGTGCCAGCAGCCAAGGCGGGGGAATCGGCTACGAGCAGTACTTC.

The count of this clone is one. The chain carries TRBV27 and TRBJ2-7; D remains ambiguous. Germline values: CDR1 MNHEY, CDR2 SMNVEV (reference sequence). This CDR3 contains 11 residues. V was cut by 3 bases and J by 3 bases, with 3 bases left in between. CDR3 sequence: CASSFLYEQYF. The CDR3 coding sequence is TGTGCCAGCAGTTTCCTCTACGAGCAGTACTTC.

This rearrangement joins TRBV28 to TRBJ1-3; 7 bases map to TRBD1. This CDR3 region has 15 residues. The junction had 4 bases not matched to a gene; V was cut back by 5 bases and J by 0 bases. The V gene's germline CDR1 is MDHEN and CDR2 SYDVKM. DNA of the CDR3: TGTGCCAGCAGTCAACAGGGGACCTCTGGAAACACCATATATTTT. It encodes CASSQQGTSGNTIYF.

The V call is TRBV5-6, the J call TRBJ2-7; D is possibly TRBD1 (6 bases). V was clipped by 4 bases and J by 0 bases, with 11 bases between them. Per germline, CDR1 SGHDT and CDR2 YYEEEE. The length of the CDR3 is 14 residues. The chain's CDR3 is CASSRQVSSYEQYF. The CDR3 DNA reads TGTGCCAGCAGCAGACAGGTTTCCTCCTACGAGCAGTACTTC.

V usage is TRBV19 and J usage is TRBJ2-5; 9 positions agree with TRBD1. Germline-derived CDR1 and CDR2 are LNHDA and SQIVND (reference sequence). The CDR3 runs 14 residues. The ends lost 5 bases at V and 1 base at J; junction bases unmatched: 2. The CDR3 DNA sequence: TGTGCCAGTAGTGAGACAGGGGGCCAAGAGACCCAGTACTTC. Its translation is CASSETGGQETQYF.

The genes are TRBV2 and TRBJ2-5; the D gene is possibly TRBD2 (6 bases). The CDR3 spans 15 residues. Per germline, CDR1 SNHLY and CDR2 FYNNEI. The V and J ends lost 6 bases and 5 bases respectively, with 19 bases between them. The CDR3 reads CASRPGGVGAETQYF. The CDR3 DNA reads as TGTGCCAGCAGACCTGGAGGGGTAGGCGCGGAGACCCAGTACTTC.

This chain connects TRBV6-5 to TRBJ1-5; no clear D gene. The CDR3 is made up of 15 amino acids. Germline V gene lookup returns CDR1 MNHEY and CDR2 SVGAGI. Between the trimmed V and J ends, which lost 6 bases and 0 bases, there was a span of 12 bases. The CDR3 nucleotides read TGTGCCAGCAGACCACAAGCGGTTAGCAATCAGCCCCAGCATTTT. This gives the protein CASRPQAVSNQPQHF.

The table lists this clone with a few counts. The J gene is TRBJ2-2, the V gene TRBV7-3; 12 bases are a match to TRBD2. Trimming at V came to 5 bases and at J to 5 bases, leaving 6 bases not matched to a gene. The CDR3 has 16 amino acids. The germline gives CDR1 SGHTA, CDR2 FQGTGA. The CDR3 sequence: CASSATGLAGTGELFF. CDR3 sequence (DNA): TGTGCCAGCAGCGCAACCGGACTAGCGGGGACCGGGGAGCTGTTTTTT.

This clone was counted only a few times. Compared with germline, one end of the junction differs, possibly owing to a read error. The same CDR3 also results from other DNA sequences found in this sample. V gene TRBV11-2 combines with J gene TRBJ2-1; TRBD2 matches at 8 bases. Per germline, CDR1 SGHAT and CDR2 FQNNGV. The CDR3 loop spans 14 amino acids. In nucleotides, the CDR3 is TGTGCCCGCAGCTGGCGGGGGGCGGGGGGCGAGCAGTTCTTC. Residues: CARSWRGAGGEQFF.

The V call is TRBV7-2, the J call TRBJ1-5, with 9 bases matching TRBD1. Germline CDR1 reads SGHTA; CDR2 reads FQGNSA. V was clipped by 3 bases and J by 5 bases; unmatched bases: 2. CDR3 size: 14 residues. The CDR3 loop reads CASSLTGGDQPQHF. DNA of the CDR3: TGTGCCAGCAGCTTGACAGGGGGGGATCAGCCCCAGCATTTT.

The V gene is TRBV28, the J gene TRBJ1-1, with a possible D match to TRBD1 (6 bases). V was trimmed by 6 bases and J by 5 bases, leaving 16 bases between them. CDR3 length equals 14 residues. Germline V lookup: CDR1 MDHEN, CDR2 SYDVKM. The CDR3 coding sequence is TGTGCCAGCAGCCAAACGGTTCAGGGGACTGAAGCTTTCTTT. Translated: CASSQTVQGTEAFF. The full variable domain, rest sourced from reference TRBV28 and TRBJ1-1, is DVKVTQSSRYLVKRTGEKVFLECVQDMDHENMFWYRQDPGLGLRLIYFSYDVKMKEKGDIPEGYSVSREKKERFSLILESASTNQTSMYLCASSQTVQGTEAFFGQGTRLTVV.

This clone was seen a few times. V usage is TRBV28 and J usage is TRBJ1-1; 8 positions match TRBD1. After removal of 11 bases from V and 1 base from J, the junction contained 12 bases not matched to a gene. The V gene's germline CDR1 is MDHEN and CDR2 SYDVKM. The CDR3 extends over 15 amino acids. The CDR3, as DNA: TGTGCCGGAACTCGACAGGGGCGATGGAACACTGAAGCTTTCTTT. This translates into CAGTRQGRWNTEAFF. Filled out from reference TRBV28 and TRBJ1-1, the complete variable domain reads DVKVTQSSRYLVKRTGEKVFLECVQDMDHENMFWYRQDPGLGLRLIYFSYDVKMKEKGDIPEGYSVSREKKERFSLILESASTNQTSMYLCAGTRQGRWNTEAFFGQGTRLTVV.

The rearrangement joins TRBV5-6 to TRBJ2-2; D remains unclear. This CDR3 is 13 amino acids long. Germline assignment: CDR1 SGHDT and CDR2 YYEEEE. Trimming cost V 2 bases and J 1 base, with 3 bases left between them. In nucleotides, the CDR3 is TGTGCCAGCAGCTTTCGGAACACCGGGGAGCTGTTTTTT. The encoded protein is CASSFRNTGELFF.

The chain employs TRBV7-2 and TRBJ2-1; 8 nucleotides align to TRBD2. The CDR3 sequence is 15 residues long. With V trimmed by 7 bases and J by 4 bases, 9 bases remained unmatched. Per the germline V gene, CDR1 is SGHTA and CDR2 is FQGNSA. The CDR3 spells CASTLSSGRYNEQFF. DNA for the CDR3: TGTGCCAGCACCCTATCTAGCGGGCGTTACAATGAGCAGTTCTTC.

The rearrangement links TRBV2 to TRBJ2-5; D is perhaps TRBD2 (6 bases). The germline gives CDR1 SNHLY, CDR2 FYNNEI. The length of the CDR3 is 15 residues. V was cut by 1 base and J by 5 bases, with 14 bases left in between. As DNA, the CDR3 is TGTGCCAGCAGTGAAGTGGGGGGTATCCCGGAGACCCAGTACTTC. Translation gives CASSEVGGIPETQYF.

A few counts support this clone. The chain links TRBV15 to TRBJ2-1; TRBD2 is a possible D gene (7 bases). Germline V gene sequence: CDR1 LNHNV, CDR2 YYDKDF (reference sequence). Trimming left V 5 bases short and J 2 bases short, with 16 bases between. This CDR3 contains 16 residues. The CDR3 reads CATSVGGGGAYNEQFF. In DNA form, the CDR3 reads TGTGCCACCAGCGTCGGTGGGGGGGGCGCCTACAATGAGCAGTTCTTC.

The table lists this clone with a few counts. The chain couples TRBV14 to TRBJ2-7; TRBD1 aligns across 8 bases. The CDR3 is made up of 14 amino acids. Germline V CDR1 and CDR2: SGHDN, FVKESK. V lost 0 bases, J lost 4 bases, and 2 bases stayed unmatched. Here the CDR3 DNA reads TGTGCCAGCAGCCAAGAGCAGGGGGCGTACGAGCAGTACTTC. Residues: CASSQEQGAYEQYF.

The rearrangement joins TRBV2 to TRBJ2-3; a weak D match, TRBD2 (7 bases). The V end was cut by 0 bases, the J end by 5 bases, with 18 bases between. Germline assignment: CDR1 SNHLY and CDR2 FYNNEI. This CDR3 comprises 17 residues. DNA for the CDR3: TGTGCCAGCAGTGAAGCGGGGGGGGCGCTTCGCGTAGATACGCAGTATTTT. Residues: CASSEAGGALRVDTQYF.

This sequence joins TRBV28 and TRBJ2-7; D not certain. CDR3 size: 15 residues. V was cut by 5 bases and J by 4 bases, with 18 bases left in between. The V gene's germline CDR1 is MDHEN and CDR2 SYDVKM. The CDR3: CASSPPSGGRYEQYF. Here the CDR3 DNA reads TGTGCCAGCAGTCCACCTTCGGGTGGAAGATACGAGCAGTACTTC.

This chain joins TRBV27 and TRBJ1-2; the D is unclear. V gave up 2 bases and J gave up 2 bases, with 15 bases separating them. This CDR3 has 16 amino acids. Germline CDR1 is MNHEY and CDR2 is SMNVEV (reference sequence). CDR3: CASSLRWEGVNYGYTF. Here the CDR3 DNA reads TGTGCCAGCAGTTTAAGGTGGGAGGGAGTAAACTATGGCTACACCTTC.

This chain connects TRBV28 to TRBJ2-7; TRBD1 matches at 7 bases. Germline V CDR1 and CDR2: MDHEN, SYDVKM. V trimming: 7 bases; J trimming: 0 bases; junction bases outside the gene matches: 9. This CDR3 comprises 15 residues. CDR3 coding DNA: TGTGCCAGCAATGACCTTGGGACAGTCTCCTACGAGCAGTACTTC. Translating it yields CASNDLGTVSYEQYF.

This sequence joins TRBV6-5 and TRBJ1-2, with a tentative D call TRBD1 (6 bases). Deletions cut 6 bases from V and 8 bases from J, with 16 bases between. Germline CDR1 MNHEY, CDR2 SVGAGI. This CDR3 is 13 amino acids long. Here the CDR3 reads CASRPAQGRGYTF. As DNA, the CDR3 is TGTGCCAGCAGGCCGGCACAGGGTCGGGGCTACACCTTC.

This clone is a singleton in its sample. This chain joins TRBV12-3 or TRBV12-4 and TRBJ1-4; maybe TRBD1 (5 bases). The CDR3 runs to 12 residues. V was pared by 5 bases and J by 12 bases, with 13 bases between. CDR3 in amino acids: CASSVQGWELFF. In DNA, the CDR3 is TGTGCCAGCAGTGTGCAGGGTTGGGAACTGTTTTTT.